The 5 T cell receptor beta chains listed next were all sequenced from one sample in a study of T cell responses to AZD1222 COVID-19 vaccine. TCRdb's table, derived via immunoSEQ multiplex PCR, lists solely in-frame clones and lacks some. The table has 140,000 or so clones, about 90% seen once. The source was peripheral blood, collected on day 0 of AZD1222 vaccination. The receptors were sampled from an adult in good health.

This clone was found a few times. The chain recombines TRBV6-2 or TRBV6-3 with TRBJ2-7; tentatively, D is TRBD2 (5 bases). CDR1 is MNHEY, CDR2 SVGEGT, per germline. The germline V and J ends were trimmed by 0 bases and 4 bases, with 7 bases remaining between them. CDR3 length: 13 residues. The CDR3: CASSYSEVYEQYF. CDR3 nucleotide sequence: TGTGCCAGCAGTTACTCGGAGGTGTACGAGCAGTACTTC.

The chain is built from TRBV7-9 and TRBJ2-6, with TRBD1 matching over 12 bases. CDR1 is SEHNR and CDR2 is FQNEAQ in the germline V gene (reference sequence). The CDR3 runs to 18 residues. The V gene end was trimmed by 5 bases and the J gene end by 3 bases; junction bases not matched to a gene: 8. The CDR3 DNA sequence: TGTGCCAGCAGCCTCCGGGACAGGGGGCTTCGTGGGGCCAACGTCCTGACTTTC. Protein sequence: CASSLRDRGLRGANVLTF.

The chain recombines TRBV11-3 with TRBJ2-1; D is possibly TRBD2 (6 bases). V lost 9 bases, J lost 1 base, and 16 bases lay in between. The CDR3 length is 15 residues. In germline, CDR1 is SGHNT, CDR2 YENEEA. The CDR3 region is CASSLGGRSYNEQFF. CDR3 nucleotide sequence: TGTGCCAGTTCACTGGGAGGTAGGTCCTACAATGAGCAGTTCTTC.

The chain combines TRBV4-3 with TRBJ2-2, with unresolved D. The CDR3 length is 15 residues. The germline CDR1 and CDR2 sequences are LGHNA and YSLEER. Trimming removed 0 bases at V and 4 bases at J, with 9 bases between. The CDR3 sequence is CASSQDPGPTGELFF. Written as DNA, the CDR3 is TGCGCCAGCAGCCAAGATCCCGGGCCCACCGGGGAGCTGTTTTTT.

Points on this clone: At one end, the junction sequence differs from germline, possibly due to a read error. This rearrangement joins TRBV5-1 to TRBJ2-7; unclear D gene. The CDR3 has 12 amino acids. Germline V gives CDR1 SGHRS, CDR2 YFSETQ. This CDR3 reads CARSLVQNEQYF. In DNA, the CDR3 is TGCGCCAGAAGCTTGGTACAAAACGAGCAGTACTTC.